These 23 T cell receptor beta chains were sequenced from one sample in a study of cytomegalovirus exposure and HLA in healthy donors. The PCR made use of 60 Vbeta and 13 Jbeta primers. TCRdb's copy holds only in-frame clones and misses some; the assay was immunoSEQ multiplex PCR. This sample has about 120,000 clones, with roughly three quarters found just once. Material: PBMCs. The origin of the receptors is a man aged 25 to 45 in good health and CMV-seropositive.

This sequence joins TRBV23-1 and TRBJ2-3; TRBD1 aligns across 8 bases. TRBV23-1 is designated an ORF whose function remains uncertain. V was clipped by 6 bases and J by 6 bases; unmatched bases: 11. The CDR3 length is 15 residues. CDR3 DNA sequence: TGCGCCAGCAGCAAGGGACAGGACCCTTCTGATACGCAGTATTTT. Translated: CASSKGQDPSDTQYF.

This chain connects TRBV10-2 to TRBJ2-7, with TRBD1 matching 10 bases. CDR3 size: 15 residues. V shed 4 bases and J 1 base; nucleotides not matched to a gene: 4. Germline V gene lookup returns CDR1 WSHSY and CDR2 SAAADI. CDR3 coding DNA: TGCGCCAGCAGTGTGCGGACAGGGGGGTCCTACGAGCAGTACTTC. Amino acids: CASSVRTGGSYEQYF.

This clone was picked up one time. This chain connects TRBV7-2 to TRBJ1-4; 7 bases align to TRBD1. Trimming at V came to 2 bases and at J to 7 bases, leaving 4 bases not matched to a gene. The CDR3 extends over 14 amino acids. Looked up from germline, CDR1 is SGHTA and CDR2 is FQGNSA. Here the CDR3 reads CASSLRQGSEKLFF. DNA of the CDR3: TGTGCCAGCAGCTTACGACAGGGAAGTGAAAAACTGTTTTTT.

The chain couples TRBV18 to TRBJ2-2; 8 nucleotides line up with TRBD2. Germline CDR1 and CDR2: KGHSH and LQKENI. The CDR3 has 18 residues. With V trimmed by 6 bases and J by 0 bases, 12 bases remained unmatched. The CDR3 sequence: CASSPRAGVGANTGELFF. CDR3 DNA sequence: TGTGCCAGCTCGCCTAGAGCGGGAGTAGGGGCGAACACCGGGGAGCTGTTTTTT.

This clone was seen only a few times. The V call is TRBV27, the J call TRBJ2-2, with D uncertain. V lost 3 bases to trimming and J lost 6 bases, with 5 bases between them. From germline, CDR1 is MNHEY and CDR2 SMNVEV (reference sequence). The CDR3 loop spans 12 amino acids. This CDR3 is CASSFFPGELFF. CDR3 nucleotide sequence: TGTGCCAGCAGTTTCTTCCCCGGGGAGCTGTTTTTT.

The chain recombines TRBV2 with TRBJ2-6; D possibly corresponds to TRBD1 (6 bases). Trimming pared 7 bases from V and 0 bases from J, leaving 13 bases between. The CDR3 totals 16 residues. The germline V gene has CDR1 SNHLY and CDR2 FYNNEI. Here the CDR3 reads CASTGTPNSGANVLTF. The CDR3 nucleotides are TGTGCCAGCACCGGGACACCTAACTCTGGGGCCAACGTCCTGACTTTC.

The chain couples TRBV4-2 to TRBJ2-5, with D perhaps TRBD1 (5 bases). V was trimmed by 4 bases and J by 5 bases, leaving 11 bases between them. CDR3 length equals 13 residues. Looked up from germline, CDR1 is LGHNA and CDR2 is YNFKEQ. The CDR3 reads CASSPRAGETQYF. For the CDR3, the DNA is TGTGCCAGCAGCCCCAGGGCAGGCGAGACCCAGTACTTC.

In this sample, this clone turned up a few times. CDR3 sequence: CASSQGQGASGNTIYF. Here the CDR3 DNA reads TGTGCCAGCAGCCAAGGGCAGGGTGCCTCTGGAAACACCATATATTTT. This chain links TRBV7-6 with TRBJ1-3; D might be TRBD1 (5 bases). Germline V gene data show CDR1 as SGHVS and CDR2 as FNYEAQ. The CDR3 spans 16 residues. With 5 bases removed from V and 0 bases from J, the gap between germline ends came to 14 bases.

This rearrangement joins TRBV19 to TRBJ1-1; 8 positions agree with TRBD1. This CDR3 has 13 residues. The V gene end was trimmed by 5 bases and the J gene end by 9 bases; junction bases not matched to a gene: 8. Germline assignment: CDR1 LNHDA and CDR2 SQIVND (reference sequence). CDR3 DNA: TGTGCCAGTAGTTTCGGGACAGGAGGGAAAGCTTTCTTT. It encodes CASSFGTGGKAFF.

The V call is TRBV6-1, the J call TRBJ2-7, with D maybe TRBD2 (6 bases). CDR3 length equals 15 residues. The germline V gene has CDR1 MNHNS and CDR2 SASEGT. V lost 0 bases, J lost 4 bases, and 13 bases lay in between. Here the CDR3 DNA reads TGTGCCAGCAGTGAAGCGGCCGGGAGTAGTTACGAGCAGTACTTC. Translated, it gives CASSEAAGSSYEQYF.

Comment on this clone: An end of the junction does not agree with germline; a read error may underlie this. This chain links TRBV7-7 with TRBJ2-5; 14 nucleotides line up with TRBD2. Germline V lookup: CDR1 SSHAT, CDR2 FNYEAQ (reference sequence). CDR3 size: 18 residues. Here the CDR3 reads CASSETRFRLAGGETQYF. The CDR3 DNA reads TGTGCTAGCAGCGAAACCCGATTTAGACTAGCGGGAGGGGAGACCCAGTACTTC.

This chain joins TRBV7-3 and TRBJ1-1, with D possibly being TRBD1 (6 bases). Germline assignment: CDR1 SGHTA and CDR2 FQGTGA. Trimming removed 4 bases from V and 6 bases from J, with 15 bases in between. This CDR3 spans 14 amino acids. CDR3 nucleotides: TGTGCCAGCAGCTCCCCAGGGGTTGAAGCTGAAGCTTTCTTT. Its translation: CASSSPGVEAEAFF.

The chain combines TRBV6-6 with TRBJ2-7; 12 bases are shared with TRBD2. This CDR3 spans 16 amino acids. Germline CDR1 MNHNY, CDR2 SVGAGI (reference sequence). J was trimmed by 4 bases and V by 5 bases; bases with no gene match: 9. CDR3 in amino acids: CASSILAGGNMYEQYF. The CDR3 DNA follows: TGTGCCAGCAGTATACTAGCGGGAGGAAATATGTACGAGCAGTACTTC.

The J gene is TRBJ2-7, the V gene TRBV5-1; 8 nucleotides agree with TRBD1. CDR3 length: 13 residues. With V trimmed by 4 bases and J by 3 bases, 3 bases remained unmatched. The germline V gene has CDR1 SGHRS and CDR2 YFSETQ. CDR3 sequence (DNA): TGCGCCAGCAGCACGACAGGGGTCTACGAGCAGTACTTC. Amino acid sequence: CASSTTGVYEQYF.

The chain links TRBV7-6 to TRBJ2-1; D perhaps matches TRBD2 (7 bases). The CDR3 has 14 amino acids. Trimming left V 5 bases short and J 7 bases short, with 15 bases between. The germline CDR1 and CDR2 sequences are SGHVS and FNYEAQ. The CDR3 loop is CASSREGGGNEQFF. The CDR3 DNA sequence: TGTGCCAGCAGCAGAGAGGGAGGGGGGAATGAGCAGTTCTTC.

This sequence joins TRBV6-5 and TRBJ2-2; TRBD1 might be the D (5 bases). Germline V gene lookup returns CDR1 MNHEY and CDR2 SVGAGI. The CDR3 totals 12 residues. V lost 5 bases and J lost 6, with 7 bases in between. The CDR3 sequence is CASSRTSGELFF. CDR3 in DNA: TGTGCCAGCAGTCGGACATCCGGGGAGCTGTTTTTT.

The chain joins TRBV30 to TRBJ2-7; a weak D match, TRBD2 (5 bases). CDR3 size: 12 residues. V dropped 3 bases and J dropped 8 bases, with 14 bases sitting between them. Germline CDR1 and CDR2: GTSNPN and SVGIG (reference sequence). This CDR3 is CAWRGGLGKQYF. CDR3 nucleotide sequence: TGTGCCTGGAGAGGCGGGTTGGGGAAGCAGTACTTC.

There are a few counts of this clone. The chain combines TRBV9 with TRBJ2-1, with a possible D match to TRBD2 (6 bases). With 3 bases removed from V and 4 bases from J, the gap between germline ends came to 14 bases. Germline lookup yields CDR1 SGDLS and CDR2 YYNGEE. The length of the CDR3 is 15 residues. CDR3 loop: CASSAPAGQYNEQFF. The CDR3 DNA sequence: TGTGCCAGCAGCGCGCCAGCGGGTCAATACAATGAGCAGTTCTTC.

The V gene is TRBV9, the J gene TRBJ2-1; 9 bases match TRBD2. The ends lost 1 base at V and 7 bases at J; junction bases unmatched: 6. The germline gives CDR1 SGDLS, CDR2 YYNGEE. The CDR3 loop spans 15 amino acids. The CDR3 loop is CASSVSSGRGNEQFF. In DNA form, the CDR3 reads TGTGCCAGCAGCGTAAGTAGCGGGAGAGGGAATGAGCAGTTCTTC.

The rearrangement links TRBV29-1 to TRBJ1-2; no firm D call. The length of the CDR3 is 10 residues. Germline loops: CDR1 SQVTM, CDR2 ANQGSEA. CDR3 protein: CRTGGPSYTF. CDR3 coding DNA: TGCAGGACCGGCGGGCCCAGCTACACCTTC. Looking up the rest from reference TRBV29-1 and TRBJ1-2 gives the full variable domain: SAVISQKPSRDICQRGTSLTIQCQVDSQVTMMFWYRQQPGQSLTLIATANQGSEATYESGFVIDKFPISRPNLTFSTLTVSNMSPEDSSIYLCRTGGPSYTFGSGTRLTVV.

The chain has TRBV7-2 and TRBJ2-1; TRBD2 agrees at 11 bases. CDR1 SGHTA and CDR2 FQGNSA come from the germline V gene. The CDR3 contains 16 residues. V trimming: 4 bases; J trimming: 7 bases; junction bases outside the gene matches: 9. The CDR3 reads CASSSLRIAGGNEQFF. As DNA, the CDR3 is TGTGCCAGCAGCTCCCTCCGGATAGCGGGAGGGAATGAGCAGTTCTTC.

The CDR3 reads CSVEGTDQGVGETQYF. The CDR3 DNA follows: TGCAGCGTTGAAGGGACAGACCAAGGCGTTGGGGAGACCCAGTACTTC. J is TRBJ2-5 and V is TRBV29-1; maybe TRBD1 (6 bases). The CDR3 has 16 residues. CDR1 is SQVTM, CDR2 ANQGSEA, per germline. Trimming pared 1 base from V and 5 bases from J, leaving 20 bases between.

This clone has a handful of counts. The CDR3 loop is CASSLEDFSGNTIYF. The CDR3 nucleotides are TGTGCCAGCAGCTTGGAGGACTTCTCTGGAAACACCATATATTTT. V is TRBV5-8 and J is TRBJ1-3, with D unclear. CDR1 is SGHTS, CDR2 YDEGEE, per germline. CDR3 size: 15 residues. The ends were cut back, 0 bases at V and 0 bases at J, with 7 bases in the middle.